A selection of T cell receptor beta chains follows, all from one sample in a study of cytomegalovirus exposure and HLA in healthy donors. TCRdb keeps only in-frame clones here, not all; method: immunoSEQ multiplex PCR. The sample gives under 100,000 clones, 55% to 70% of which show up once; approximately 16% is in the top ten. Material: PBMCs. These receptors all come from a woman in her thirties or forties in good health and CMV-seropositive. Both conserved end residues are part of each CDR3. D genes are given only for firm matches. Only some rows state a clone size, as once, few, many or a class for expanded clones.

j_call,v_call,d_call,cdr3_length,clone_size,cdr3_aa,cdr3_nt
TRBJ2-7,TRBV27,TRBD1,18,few,CASSLFGTGYLPSGEQYF,TGTGCCAGCAGTTTGTTTGGGACAGGGTATTTACCGTCGGGAGAGCAGTACTTC
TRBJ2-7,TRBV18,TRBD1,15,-,CASSPGTGDSYEQYF,TGTGCCAGCTCCCCCGGGACAGGTGACTCCTACGAGCAGTACTTC
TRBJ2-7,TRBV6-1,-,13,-,CASSENHSYEQYF,TGTGCCAGCAGTGAAAACCATTCCTACGAGCAGTACTTC
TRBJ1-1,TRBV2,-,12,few,CASRGDSAEAFF,TGTGCCAGCAGGGGGGACTCTGCTGAAGCTTTCTTT
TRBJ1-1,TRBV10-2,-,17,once,CAALGWTVDPQNTEAFF,TGCGCCGCGCTGGGGTGGACAGTCGATCCCCAGAACACTGAAGCTTTCTTT
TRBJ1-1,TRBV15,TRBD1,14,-,CATSLRQGSTEAFF,TGTGCCACCAGCTTAAGACAGGGTTCCACTGAAGCTTTCTTT
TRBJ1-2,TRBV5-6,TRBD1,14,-,CASSLERTGGGYTF,TGTGCCAGCAGCTTGGAACGGACAGGGGGGGGCTACACCTTC
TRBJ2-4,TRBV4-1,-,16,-,CASSQTRETAKNIQYF,TGCGCCAGCAGCCAGACCAGGGAAACCGCCAAAAACATTCAGTACTTC
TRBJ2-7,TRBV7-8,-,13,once,CASSLDRRYEQYF,TGTGCCAGCAGTTTAGACAGGCGGTACGAGCAGTACTTC
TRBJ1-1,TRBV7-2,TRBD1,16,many,CASSFQPRGQGEVAFF,TGTGCCAGCAGCTTTCAACCCCGAGGACAGGGGGAGGTAGCTTTCTTT